This T cell receptor beta chain was observed in a study of blood T cells in healthy people across ages. Study-wide results and caveats: The recorded TCR beta diversity per million T cells decreased in a roughly linear manner with age.

In regard to this clonotype: Its antigen is not identified.

V was cut by 10 bases and J by 4 bases, with 19 bases left in between. This CDR3 has 14 residues. Germline V gives CDR1 MGHDK, CDR2 SYGVNS. A J-beta primer mix and a sample-barcoded 5' primer were used in a second PCR of about 6 to 12 cycles. The template-switch adaptor was a 5' adaptor with 12 random nucleotides. It tagged each cDNA molecule. A minimum of 2.5 million CDR3-containing paired-end reads was obtained for each sample. TCRdb reprocessed the 5' RACE reads via MiXCR and lists one record per CDR3 protein. The data show about 1.4 million distinct CDR3 sequences, 59% seen once. The rearrangement joins TRBV25-1 to TRBJ1-1; unclear D gene. Sequencing was carried out using blood. The sequence was obtained from a man aged 18 to 29 in good health. The CDR3 region is CATTYPEGGTEAFF. CDR3 sequence (DNA): TGTGCCACGACTTATCCGGAGGGAGGCACTGAAGCTTTCTTT.